Included here is one TCR beta chain sequence, with context. Its antigen is not known. Germline loops: CDR1 LGHDT, CDR2 YNNKEL (reference sequence). CDR3 length equals 15 residues. The V and J ends lost 0 bases and 7 bases respectively, with 14 bases between them. Extraction yielded at least 6 micrograms of total RNA per sample. This record belongs to a study of blood T cells in healthy people across ages. Whole-study findings and limits: Unsorted PBMC input precluded a conclusive naive versus antigen-experienced comparison. Measured against age, TCR beta diversity per million T cells decreased in a roughly linear manner.

Primers used in a second PCR of about 6 to 11 cycles were a sample-barcoded 5' primer and a J-beta primer mix. Individual samples furnished no less than 2.5 million CDR3-containing paired-end reads apiece. One entry per CDR3 protein, called by TCRdb with MiXCR from the 5' RACE reads. The top ten hold about 21% of the sample, which has around 940,000 distinct CDR3 sequences, roughly 51% seen once. The source is a woman aged 55-69 years in good health. The specimen sequenced was blood. The genes are TRBV3-1 and TRBJ2-3; D possibly corresponds to TRBD1 (5 bases). The CDR3 sequence is CASSQEGQGWHTQYF. Here the CDR3 DNA reads TGTGCCAGCAGCCAAGAAGGGCAGGGTTGGCATACGCAGTATTTT.